This T cell receptor beta chain was captured by sequencing in a study of blood T cell repertoires in COVID-19. Study background: Samples taken during acute and convalescent COVID-19 were collected in the United States, Italy and Spain. T cells, B-cell-depleted T cells, or PBMCs provided the cDNA or gDNA that served as material.

CDR1 is SGHNT and CDR2 is YYREEE in the germline V gene (reference sequence). The CDR3 is 13 residues long. V shed 4 bases and J shed 4 bases, with 11 bases lying between them. In the source study's methods: Amplification of reference gene primers was used by the study to estimate nucleated cell counts. Profiling relied on immunoSEQ multiplex PCR, and the TCRdb table lists in-frame clones only, not all of them. The V and J calls and the clone size are those of that table, but D and trimming were determined from the DNA. The sample records some 200,000 clones, 70% to 85% being singletons. The TCR comes from a woman of 80 years or more with acute or convalescent COVID-19. The material sequenced was peripheral blood. The rearrangement uses TRBV5-4 and TRBJ1-2, with a tentative D call TRBD1 (6 bases). CDR3 in amino acids: CASSLDSPYGYTF. CDR3 in DNA: TGTGCCAGCAGCCTGGACAGCCCCTATGGCTACACCTTC.